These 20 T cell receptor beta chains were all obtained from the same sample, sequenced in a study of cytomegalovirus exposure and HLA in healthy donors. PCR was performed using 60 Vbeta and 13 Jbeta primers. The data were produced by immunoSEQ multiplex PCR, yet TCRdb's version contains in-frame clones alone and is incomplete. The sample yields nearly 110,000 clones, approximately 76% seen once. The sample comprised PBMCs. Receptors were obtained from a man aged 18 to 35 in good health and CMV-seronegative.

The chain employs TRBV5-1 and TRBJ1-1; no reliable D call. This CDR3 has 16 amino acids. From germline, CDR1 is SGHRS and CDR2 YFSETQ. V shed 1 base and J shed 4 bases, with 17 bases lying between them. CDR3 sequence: CASSLSTAGPGTEAFF. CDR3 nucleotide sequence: TGCGCCAGCAGCTTGTCAACGGCAGGCCCTGGCACTGAAGCTTTCTTT.

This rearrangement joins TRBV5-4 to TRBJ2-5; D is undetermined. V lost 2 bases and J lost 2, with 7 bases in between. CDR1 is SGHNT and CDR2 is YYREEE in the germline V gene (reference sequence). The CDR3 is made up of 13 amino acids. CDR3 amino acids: CASSFADQETQYF. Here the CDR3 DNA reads TGTGCCAGCAGCTTTGCAGATCAAGAGACCCAGTACTTC.

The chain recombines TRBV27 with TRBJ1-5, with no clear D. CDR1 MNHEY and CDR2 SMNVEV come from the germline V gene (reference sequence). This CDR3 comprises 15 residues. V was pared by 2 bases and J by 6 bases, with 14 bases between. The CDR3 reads CASSLLPPRLQPQHF. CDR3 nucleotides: TGTGCCAGCAGTTTACTTCCCCCCAGACTTCAGCCCCAGCATTTT.

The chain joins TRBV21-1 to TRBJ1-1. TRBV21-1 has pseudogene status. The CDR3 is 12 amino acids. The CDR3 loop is CASSPSPRGAFF. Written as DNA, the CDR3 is TGTGCCAGCAGCCCAAGCCCACGAGGAGCTTTCTTT.

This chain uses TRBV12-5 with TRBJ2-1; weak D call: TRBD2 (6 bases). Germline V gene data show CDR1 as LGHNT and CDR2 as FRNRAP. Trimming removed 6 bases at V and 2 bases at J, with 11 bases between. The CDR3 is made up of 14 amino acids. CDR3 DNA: TGTGCTAGTGGGATCGGGGGTACCTACAATGAGCAGTTCTTC. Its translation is CASGIGGTYNEQFF.

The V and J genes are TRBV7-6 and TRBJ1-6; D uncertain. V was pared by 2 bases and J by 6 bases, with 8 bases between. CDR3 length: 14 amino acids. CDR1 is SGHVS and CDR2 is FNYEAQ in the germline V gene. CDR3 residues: CASSLSSVNSPLHF. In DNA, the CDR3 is TGTGCCAGCAGCTTAAGCAGCGTTAATTCACCCCTCCACTTT.

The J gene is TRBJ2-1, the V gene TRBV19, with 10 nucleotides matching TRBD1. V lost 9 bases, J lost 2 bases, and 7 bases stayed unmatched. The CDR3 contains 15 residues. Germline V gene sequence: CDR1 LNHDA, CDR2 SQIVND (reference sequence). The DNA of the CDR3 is TGTGCCAGCATTTGGACAGGGGGTCCCTACAATGAGCAGTTCTTC. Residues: CASIWTGGPYNEQFF.

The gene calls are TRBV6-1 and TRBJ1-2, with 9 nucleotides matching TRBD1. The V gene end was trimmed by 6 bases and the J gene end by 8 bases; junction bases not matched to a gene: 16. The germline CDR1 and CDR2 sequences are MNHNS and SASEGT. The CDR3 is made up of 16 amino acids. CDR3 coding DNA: TGTGCCAGCAGAGAAAACCTCGGACAGGGGTGGGGCGGCTACACCTTC. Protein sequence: CASRENLGQGWGGYTF.

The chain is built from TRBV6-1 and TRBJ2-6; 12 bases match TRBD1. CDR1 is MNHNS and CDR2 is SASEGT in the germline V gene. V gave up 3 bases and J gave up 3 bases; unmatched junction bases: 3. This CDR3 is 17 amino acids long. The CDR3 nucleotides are TGTGCCAGCAGTGATCGGGACAGGGGGCTTGGGGCCAACGTCCTGACTTTC. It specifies CASSDRDRGLGANVLTF.

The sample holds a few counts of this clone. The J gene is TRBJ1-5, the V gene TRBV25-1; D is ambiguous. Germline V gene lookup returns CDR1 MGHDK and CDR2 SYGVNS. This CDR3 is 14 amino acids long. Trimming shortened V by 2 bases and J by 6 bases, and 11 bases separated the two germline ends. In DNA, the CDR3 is TGTGCCAGCAGTGAAGCCGGCCGGGTTCAGCCCCAGCATTTT. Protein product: CASSEAGRVQPQHF.

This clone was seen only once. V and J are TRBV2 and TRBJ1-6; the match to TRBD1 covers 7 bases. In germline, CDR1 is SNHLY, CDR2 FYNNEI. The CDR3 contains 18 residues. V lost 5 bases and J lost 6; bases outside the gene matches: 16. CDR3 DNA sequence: TGTGCCAGCAGTCCCCGACCGGGGACAGTGGGTCTTAATTCACCCCTCCACTTT. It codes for CASSPRPGTVGLNSPLHF.

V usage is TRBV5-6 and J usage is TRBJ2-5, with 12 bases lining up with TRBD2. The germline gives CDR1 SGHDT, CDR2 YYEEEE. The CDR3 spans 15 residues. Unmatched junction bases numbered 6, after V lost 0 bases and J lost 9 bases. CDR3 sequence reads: CASSLARTSGVAQYF. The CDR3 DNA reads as TGTGCCAGCAGCTTGGCCAGGACTAGCGGGGTGGCCCAGTACTTC.

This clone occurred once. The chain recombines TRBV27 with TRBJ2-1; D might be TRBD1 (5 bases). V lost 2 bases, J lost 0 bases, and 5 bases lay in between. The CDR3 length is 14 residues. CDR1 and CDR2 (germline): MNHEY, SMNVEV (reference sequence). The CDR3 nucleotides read TGTGCCAGCAGTTTACAGGGCTCCTACAATGAGCAGTTCTTC. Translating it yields CASSLQGSYNEQFF.

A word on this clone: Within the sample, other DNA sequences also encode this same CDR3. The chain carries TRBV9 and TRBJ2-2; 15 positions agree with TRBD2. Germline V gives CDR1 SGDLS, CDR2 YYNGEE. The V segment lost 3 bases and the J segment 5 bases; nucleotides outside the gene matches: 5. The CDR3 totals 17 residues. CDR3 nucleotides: TGTGCCAGCAGCGGGGGACTAGCGGGGGGTGGAACCGGGGAGCTGTTTTTT. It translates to CASSGGLAGGGTGELFF.

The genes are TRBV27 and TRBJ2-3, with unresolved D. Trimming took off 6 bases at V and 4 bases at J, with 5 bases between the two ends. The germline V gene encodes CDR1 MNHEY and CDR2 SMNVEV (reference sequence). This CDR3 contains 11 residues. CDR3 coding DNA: TGTGCCAGCAGCATTGCAGATACGCAGTATTTT. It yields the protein CASSIADTQYF.

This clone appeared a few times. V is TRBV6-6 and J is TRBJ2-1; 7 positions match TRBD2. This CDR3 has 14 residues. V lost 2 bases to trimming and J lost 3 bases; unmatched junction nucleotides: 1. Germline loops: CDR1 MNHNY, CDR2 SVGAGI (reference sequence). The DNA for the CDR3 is TGTGCCAGCAGTTACGGACTAGACTACAATGAGCAGTTCTTC. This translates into CASSYGLDYNEQFF.

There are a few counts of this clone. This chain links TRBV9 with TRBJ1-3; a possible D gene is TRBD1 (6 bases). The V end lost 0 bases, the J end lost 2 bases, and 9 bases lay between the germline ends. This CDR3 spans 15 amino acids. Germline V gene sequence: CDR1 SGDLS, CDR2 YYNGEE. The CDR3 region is CASSVGGGPGNTIYF. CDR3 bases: TGTGCCAGCAGCGTAGGGGGGGGCCCTGGAAACACCATATATTTT.

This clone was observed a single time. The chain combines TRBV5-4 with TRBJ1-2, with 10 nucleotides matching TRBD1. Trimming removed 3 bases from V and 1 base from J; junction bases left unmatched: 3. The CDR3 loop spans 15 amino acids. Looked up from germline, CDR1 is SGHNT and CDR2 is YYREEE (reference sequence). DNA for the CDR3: TGTGCCAGCAGCTCCCGGGACAGGGGTAACTATGGCTACACCTTC. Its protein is CASSSRDRGNYGYTF.

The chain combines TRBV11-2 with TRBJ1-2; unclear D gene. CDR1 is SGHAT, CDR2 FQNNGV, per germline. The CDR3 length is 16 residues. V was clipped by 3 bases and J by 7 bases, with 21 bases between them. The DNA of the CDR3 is TGTGCCAGCAGCTTGATGGGCCGAAGACAAGCCGGTGGCTACACCTTC. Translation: CASSLMGRRQAGGYTF.

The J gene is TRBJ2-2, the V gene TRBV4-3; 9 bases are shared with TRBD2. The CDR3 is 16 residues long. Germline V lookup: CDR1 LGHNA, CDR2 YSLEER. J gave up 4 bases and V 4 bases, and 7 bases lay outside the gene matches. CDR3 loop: CASSRVAGAFTGELFF. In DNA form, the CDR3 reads TGCGCCAGCAGCCGTGTAGCGGGGGCCTTCACCGGGGAGCTGTTTTTT.